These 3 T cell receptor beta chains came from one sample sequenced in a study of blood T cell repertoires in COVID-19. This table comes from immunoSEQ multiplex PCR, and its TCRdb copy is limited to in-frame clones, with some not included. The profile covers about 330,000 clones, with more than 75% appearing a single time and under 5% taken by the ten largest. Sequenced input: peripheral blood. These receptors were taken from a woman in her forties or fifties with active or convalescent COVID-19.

CDR3 coding DNA: TGTGCCACCAGCTCTCGACGGGTTTCTGGGGCCAACGTCCTGACTTTC. Encoded protein: CATSSRRVSGANVLTF. This chain links TRBV15 with TRBJ2-6; D call uncertain. V lost 5 bases and J lost 1, with 12 bases in between. CDR3 size: 16 residues. Germline V gene sequence: CDR1 LNHNV, CDR2 YYDKDF (reference sequence). The variable domain in full, with the rest retrieved from reference TRBV15 and TRBJ2-6, is DAMVIQNPRYQVTQFGKPVTLSCSQTLNHNVMYWYQQKSSQAPKLLFHYYDKDFNNEADTPDNFQSRRPNTSFCFLDIRSPGLGDTAMYLCATSSRRVSGANVLTFGAGSRLTVL.

The CDR3 DNA follows: TGTGCCAGCAGCCAAGATAGGTCTAGCGGAGGACCCAATGAGCAGTTCTTC. Amino acid sequence: CASSQDRSSGGPNEQFF. The rearrangement links TRBV14 to TRBJ2-1, with 7 positions matching TRBD2. The trim removed 0 bases at V and 6 bases at J, leaving 11 bases unmatched. The V gene's germline CDR1 is SGHDN and CDR2 FVKESK. This CDR3 region has 17 residues.

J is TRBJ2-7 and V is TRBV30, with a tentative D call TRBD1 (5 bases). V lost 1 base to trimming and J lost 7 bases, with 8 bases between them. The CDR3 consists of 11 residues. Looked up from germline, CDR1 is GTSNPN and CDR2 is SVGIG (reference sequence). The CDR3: CAWSAGWEQYF. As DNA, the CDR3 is TGTGCCTGGAGTGCAGGGTGGGAGCAGTACTTC.